A single T cell receptor beta chain is shown here with its context. This CDR3 has 15 amino acids. The germline V gene encodes CDR1 SGHRS and CDR2 YFSETQ. Trimming at V came to 4 bases and at J to 1 base, leaving 8 bases not matched to a gene. This entry comes from a study of blood T cell repertoires in COVID-19. The wider study: In each case, the material was cDNA or gDNA derived from T cells, B-cell-depleted T cells, or PBMCs.

Produced via immunoSEQ multiplex PCR; TCRdb's table is partial and in-frame only. The sample holds some 300,000 clones, 88% seen once. The receptor was isolated from a woman between 55 and 75 years old in a cohort exposed to, infected with or recovered from COVID-19 (not recorded which). Input material: PBMCs or T cells enriched from blood (not recorded which). This sequence joins TRBV5-1 and TRBJ2-7; 7 nucleotides align to TRBD1. The CDR3 region is CASSPVGRGSYEQYF. The CDR3 DNA reads TGCGCCAGCAGCCCGGTGGGCAGGGGGTCCTACGAGCAGTACTTC. Supplemented by reference TRBV5-1 and TRBJ2-7, the full variable domain reads KAGVTQTPRYLIKTRGQQVTLSCSPISGHRSVSWYQQTPGQGLQFLFEYFSETQRNKGNFPGRFSGRQFSNSRSEMNVSTLELGDSALYLCASSPVGRGSYEQYFGPGTRLTVT.